This record concerns one T cell receptor (beta chain) sequence. Antigen unknown. The entry originates in a study of memory CD4+ T cells and cytomegalovirus serostatus. In the study overall: Donors were healthy Belgian adults, 10 or so CMV seropositive and around 23 seronegative. Broader study findings: Each of fewer than 80 CMV-associated TCRbeta sequences occurred in one to five individuals.

The protocol was immunoSEQ multiplex PCR, while the TCRdb copy is restricted to in-frame clones and leaves out a portion. The sample has approximately 30,000 clones, roughly 80% seen once. The sort gate was single viable CD3+CD4+CD8-CD45RO+ cells for memory CD4+ T cells. Between the trimmed V and J ends, which lost 0 bases and 2 bases, there was a span of 11 bases. CDR1 is SGHVS and CDR2 is FQNEAQ in the germline V gene. This CDR3 contains 15 residues. The receptor's source is an adult in good health and CMV-seronegative. Some clones in this sample may be carry-over from other donors' samples. This sequence joins TRBV7-8 and TRBJ2-7; D is unresolved. Sequencing used memory CD4+ T cells from blood. CDR3 region: CASSLALLGTYEQYF. The CDR3 region has the DNA TGTGCCAGCAGCTTAGCGCTGTTGGGAACCTACGAGCAGTACTTC.